A single sample gave rise to the 21 T cell receptor beta chains below, sequenced in a study of blood T cell repertoires in COVID-19. The data were produced by immunoSEQ multiplex PCR, yet TCRdb's version contains in-frame clones alone and is incomplete. This repertoire shows some 280,000 clones, roughly 89% found once; its top ten account for just under 0.95%. The sample consisted of peripheral blood. The source is a middle-aged woman who had recovered from COVID-19.

The chain combines TRBV7-8 with TRBJ2-2; D ambiguous. Germline V gene data show CDR1 as SGHVS and CDR2 as FQNEAQ. This CDR3 spans 14 amino acids. Deletions cut 2 bases from V and 2 bases from J, with 6 bases between. The CDR3 sequence: CASSLIVNTGELFF. CDR3 bases: TGTGCCAGCAGCTTAATAGTTAACACCGGGGAGCTGTTTTTT.

The gene calls are TRBV2 and TRBJ2-7; TRBD1 aligns across 8 bases. With V trimmed by 6 bases and J by 0 bases, 7 bases remained unmatched. CDR3 length equals 15 residues. The germline CDR1 and CDR2 sequences are SNHLY and FYNNEI. CDR3 sequence reads: CASRGDRTSSYEQYF. For the CDR3, the DNA is TGTGCCAGCAGGGGGGACAGGACAAGCTCCTACGAGCAGTACTTC.

The V and J genes are TRBV18 and TRBJ1-3; a weak D match, TRBD1 (6 bases). Germline values: CDR1 KGHSH, CDR2 LQKENI. The CDR3 extends over 15 amino acids. V lost 6 bases and J 0 bases, leaving 12 bases between the germline ends. The CDR3 spells CASSYGQYSGNTIYF. As DNA, the CDR3 is TGTGCCAGCTCTTACGGACAGTACTCTGGAAACACCATATATTTT.

This chain connects TRBV6-1 to TRBJ1-1; D uncertain. The germline V and J ends were trimmed by 3 bases and 0 bases, with 11 bases remaining between them. Germline V gene data show CDR1 as MNHNS and CDR2 as SASEGT. There are 15 residues in the CDR3. The CDR3 DNA sequence: TGTGCCAGCAGTGACAGAAATCTCCTGAACACTGAAGCTTTCTTT. Amino acid sequence: CASSDRNLLNTEAFF.

This chain links TRBV19 with TRBJ2-2; 12 bases fit TRBD2. This CDR3 spans 19 amino acids. In germline, CDR1 is LNHDA, CDR2 SQIVND (reference sequence). V was pared by 6 bases and J by 6 bases, with 17 bases of the junction left unmatched. DNA for the CDR3: TGTGCCAGTAGCGATCCGCGGACTAGCGGGACGATTATCTCCGGGGAGCTGTTTTTT. As protein: CASSDPRTSGTIISGELFF.

The chain uses TRBV3-1 (or the pseudogene TRBV3-2) and TRBJ2-6; 7 bases map to TRBD1. Germline V gene sequence: CDR1 LGHDT, CDR2 YNNKEL (reference sequence). Trimming removed 4 bases from V and 0 bases from J; junction bases left unmatched: 15. There are 20 residues in the CDR3. CDR3 sequence: CASSPPRGFKTISGANVLTF. CDR3 nucleotides: TGTGCCAGCAGCCCCCCCAGGGGGTTCAAGACAATCTCTGGGGCCAACGTCCTGACTTTC.

This chain links TRBV30 with TRBJ1-2; possible D gene TRBD1, 5 bases. Trimming shortened V by 0 bases and J by 7 bases, and 12 bases separated the two germline ends. The CDR3 is made up of 13 amino acids. Germline CDR1 reads GTSNPN; CDR2 reads SVGIG (reference sequence). CDR3 DNA sequence: TGTGCCTGGAGTGTTCTGGGGGGAAGTGGCTACACCTTC. It is translated as CAWSVLGGSGYTF.

The CDR3 DNA reads as TGTGCTAGTGGGCCCCCACAGGCAGCCTACGAGCAGTACTTC. Its protein product is CASGPPQAAYEQYF. This rearrangement joins TRBV12-5 to TRBJ2-7, with D maybe TRBD1 (5 bases). Germline V gene lookup returns CDR1 LGHNT and CDR2 FRNRAP. The CDR3 runs 14 residues. Trimming removed 6 bases at V and 2 bases at J, with 14 bases between.

In nucleotides, the CDR3 is TGTGCCAGCAGCTTGTTCGGCAGGGGAAGCACCGGGGAGCTGTTTTTT. It codes for CASSLFGRGSTGELFF. The V and J genes are TRBV5-6 and TRBJ2-2, with D perhaps matching TRBD1 (6 bases). The CDR3 is 16 residues long. Germline assignment: CDR1 SGHDT and CDR2 YYEEEE. Trimming removed 1 base from V and 4 bases from J, with 14 bases in between.

This rearrangement joins TRBV7-2 to TRBJ2-1; D remains unclear. With 3 bases removed from V and 0 bases from J, the gap between germline ends came to 15 bases. The CDR3 is 17 residues long. The germline V gene encodes CDR1 SGHTA and CDR2 FQGNSA. CDR3 region: CASSFPQSRSSYNEQFF. CDR3 in DNA: TGTGCCAGCAGCTTCCCTCAGAGCCGGAGCTCCTACAATGAGCAGTTCTTC.

The chain employs TRBV24-1 and TRBJ1-4; 8 positions match TRBD1. V dropped 2 bases and J dropped 8; count of bases not matched to a gene: 6. The germline V gene encodes CDR1 KGHDR and CDR2 SFDVKD. This CDR3 spans 15 amino acids. The CDR3, as DNA: TGTGCCACCAGTGATTCTACAGGGGGTCGCGAAAAACTGTTTTTT. This encodes CATSDSTGGREKLFF.

The chain has TRBV9 and TRBJ2-4, with 11 positions matching TRBD2. Germline lookup yields CDR1 SGDLS and CDR2 YYNGEE. Trimming cost V 3 bases and J 0 bases; bases outside gene matches: 11. CDR3 length: 19 amino acids. CDR3 loop: CASSEGEGLAELAKNIQYF. The CDR3 DNA reads as TGTGCCAGCAGCGAGGGGGAGGGACTAGCGGAACTAGCCAAAAACATTCAGTACTTC.

The chain links TRBV12-3 or TRBV12-4 to TRBJ1-3; TRBD1 might be the D (5 bases). This CDR3 comprises 13 residues. V lost 6 bases to trimming and J lost 4 bases, with 10 bases between them. The CDR3 is CASSPGSGNTIYF. CDR3 DNA: TGTGCCAGCAGCCCAGGGTCCGGAAACACCATATATTTT.

The table lists this clone with a few counts. DNA of the CDR3: TGTGCCAGCAGCCAAGAGCGGGGCATGATCACTGAAGCTTTCTTT. Protein sequence: CASSQERGMITEAFF. The chain carries TRBV4-2 and TRBJ1-1, with D possibly being TRBD1 (5 bases). The V end was cut by 0 bases, the J end by 4 bases, with 12 bases between. Germline loops: CDR1 LGHNA, CDR2 YNFKEQ. CDR3 size: 15 residues.

The gene calls are TRBV30 and TRBJ2-5, with unresolved D. CDR1 and CDR2 (germline): GTSNPN, SVGIG (reference sequence). The CDR3 is 20 amino acids. Trimming removed 4 bases from V and 0 bases from J, with 30 bases in between. CDR3 nucleotides: TGTGCCTGGAATTTCGGCAGGCGATCTTCAAACCCCCTGTACCAAGAGACCCAGTACTTC. Translating gives CAWNFGRRSSNPLYQETQYF.

The V and J genes are TRBV27 and TRBJ2-1; 8 bases map to TRBD1. The CDR3 runs to 17 residues. J lost 2 bases, V lost 3 bases, and 9 bases had no gene match. Germline assignment: CDR1 MNHEY and CDR2 SMNVEV (reference sequence). CDR3 in DNA: TGTGCCAGCAGTTTCGGTAGGGGACAGGCTACCTACAATGAGCAGTTCTTC. Protein: CASSFGRGQATYNEQFF.

V gene TRBV27 combines with J gene TRBJ2-1, with 8 bases lining up with TRBD2. V dropped 3 bases and J dropped 9; count of bases not matched to a gene: 10. CDR3 length equals 15 residues. Germline-derived CDR1 and CDR2 are MNHEY and SMNVEV (reference sequence). As DNA, the CDR3 is TGTGCCAGCAGTTTTGCGGGAGGCGAACTCGGTGAGCAGTTCTTC. Residues: CASSFAGGELGEQFF.

Only one count was recorded for this clone. This chain connects TRBV2 to TRBJ2-3; TRBD1 aligns across 8 bases. The CDR3 runs 14 residues. In germline, CDR1 is SNHLY, CDR2 FYNNEI. The J segment lost 3 bases and the V segment lost 6 bases, leaving 5 bases of the junction unmatched. CDR3 loop: CASRETGVTDTQYF. CDR3 DNA sequence: TGTGCCAGCAGAGAGACAGGGGTAACAGATACGCAGTATTTT.

The chain links TRBV9 to TRBJ2-3, with 12 bases identical to TRBD2. This CDR3 is 15 amino acids long. Germline V gene data show CDR1 as SGDLS and CDR2 as YYNGEE. Germline trimming cut 4 bases from V and 8 bases from J; bases unmatched to any gene: 8. As DNA, the CDR3 is TGTGCCAGCAGCAAGACTAGCGGGAGTGTGGGTACGCAGTATTTT. It yields the protein CASSKTSGSVGTQYF.

The chain joins TRBV30 to TRBJ1-1, with D perhaps matching TRBD1 (5 bases). The CDR3 is made up of 13 amino acids. The V gene's germline CDR1 is GTSNPN and CDR2 SVGIG (reference sequence). The V gene lost 1 base and the J gene lost 2 bases, with 8 bases spanning the gap. The CDR3, as DNA: TGTGCCTGGAGTGAGGGGACTAACACTGAAGCTTTCTTT. Its translation: CAWSEGTNTEAFF. Variable domain in full (rest from reference TRBV30 and TRBJ1-1): SQTIHQWPATLVQPVGSPLSLECTVEGTSNPNLYWYRQAAGRGLQLLFYSVGIGQISSEVPQNLSASRPQDRQFILSSKKLLLSDSGFYLCAWSEGTNTEAFFGQGTRLTVV.

The gene calls are TRBV4-1 and TRBJ2-7; 10 nucleotides line up with TRBD2. The CDR3 loop spans 16 amino acids. The ends lost 0 bases at V and 0 bases at J; junction bases unmatched: 2. CDR1 and CDR2 (germline): MGHRA, YSYEKL. Here the CDR3 reads CASSQEPSGSSYEQYF. The CDR3 DNA reads TGCGCCAGCAGCCAAGAGCCTAGCGGGAGCTCCTACGAGCAGTACTTC.